This is a list of T cell receptor beta chains from one sample in a study of cytomegalovirus exposure and HLA in healthy donors. Sequencing used immunoSEQ multiplex PCR; TCRdb keeps in-frame clones, though not all of them. The sample contains approximately 70,000 clones, around 74% of which appear only once. The sequenced material came from PBMCs. The receptors were gathered from a woman aged 60-70 years in good health and CMV-seropositive. Each CDR3 is given with its conserved first and last residue. The order of the fields is V gene, J gene, clone size, D gene, CDR3 protein, CDR3 DNA. A D gene is named only where the DNA matches it firmly. A row's size may be missing; if present it is once, few, many or a size class.

>TRBV5-1|TRBJ2-1|few|.
CASSPGTGGNEQFF
TGCGCCAGCAGCCCCGGGACTGGAGGCAATGAGCAGTTCTTC
>TRBV2|TRBJ1-5|.|.
CASRSQAHNQPQHF
TGTGCCAGCAGGTCGCAGGCCCACAATCAGCCCCAGCATTTT
>TRBV6-1|TRBJ1-4|.|.
CASTQGVNEKLFF
TGTGCCAGCACCCAAGGAGTTAATGAAAAACTGTTTTTT
>TRBV11-2|TRBJ2-3|.|TRBD2
CASSSSRAGEWDTQYF
TGTGCCAGCAGCTCCTCACGAGCGGGAGAATGGGATACGCAGTATTTT
>TRBV6-5|TRBJ2-1|.|TRBD2
CASKLAGGPNEQFF
TGTGCCAGCAAACTAGCGGGGGGGCCTAATGAGCAGTTCTTC
>TRBV27|TRBJ1-1|.|.
CASRLQGPRAAEAFF
TGTGCCAGCAGGCTGCAGGGGCCCCGGGCCGCTGAAGCTTTCTTT
>TRBV5-1|TRBJ2-5|.|TRBD2
CASSFSGGTQETQYF
TGCGCCAGCAGCTTCAGCGGGGGGACCCAAGAGACCCAGTACTTC
>TRBV6-5|TRBJ1-1|.|.
CASSYGRGATEAFF
TGTGCCAGCAGTTACGGCAGGGGAGCCACTGAAGCTTTCTTT
>TRBV13|TRBJ2-7|.|.
CASSLVGDHEQYF
TGTGCCAGCAGCTTAGTTGGAGATCACGAGCAGTACTTC
>TRBV13|TRBJ2-6|.|TRBD1
CASSLSTGEGANVLTF
TGTGCCAGCAGCTTATCCACAGGGGAAGGGGCCAACGTCCTGACTTTC
>TRBV14|TRBJ1-1|.|.
CASSQVGGGAEAFF
TGTGCCAGCAGCCAAGTGGGGGGAGGGGCTGAAGCTTTCTTT
>TRBV2|TRBJ2-5|.|.
CASREQGLGETQYF
TGTGCCAGCAGAGAACAGGGATTGGGGGAGACCCAGTACTTC
>TRBV6-6|TRBJ2-1|few|TRBD1
CASRQGAVYNEQFF
TGTGCCAGCAGACAGGGGGCGGTTTACAATGAGCAGTTCTTC
>TRBV10-3|TRBJ1-1|.|TRBD1
CAIREGQGSTEAFF
TGTGCCATCAGAGAAGGACAGGGGAGCACTGAAGCTTTCTTT
>TRBV7-9|TRBJ2-7|.|.
CASSLTGTSYEQYF
TGTGCCAGCAGCTTGACGGGAACCTCCTACGAGCAGTACTTC
>TRBV5-1|TRBJ2-5|.|TRBD1
CASSLGQGAETQYF
TGCGCCAGCAGTCTAGGACAGGGGGCCGAGACCCAGTACTTC
>TRBV2|TRBJ2-1|.|.
CASSEQGFNNEQFF
TGTGCCAGCAGTGAACAGGGGTTTAACAATGAGCAGTTCTTC
>TRBV7-2|TRBJ1-1|.|TRBD1
CASSFGTGTAFF
TGTGCCAGCAGCTTCGGGACAGGGACAGCTTTCTTT
>TRBV5-1|TRBJ1-5|.|.
CASSLANDEGQPQHF
TGCGCCAGCAGCTTGGCAAACGATGAGGGCCAGCCCCAGCATTTT
>TRBV6-5|TRBJ1-4|.|.
CASRGGGGKLFF
TGTGCCAGCAGGGGAGGGGGGGGAAAACTGTTTTTT
>TRBV7-9|TRBJ2-4|.|TRBD1
CASSLGQGANIQYF
TGTGCCAGCAGCTTGGGACAGGGGGCGAACATTCAGTACTTC
>TRBV19|TRBJ1-2|.|.
CASLAGGSNYGYTF
TGTGCCAGCCTGGCGGGGGGATCTAACTATGGCTACACCTTC
>TRBV19|TRBJ1-2|.|.
CASSIGSRVSSF
TGTGCCAGTAGTATAGGATCCAGGGTCAGTAGCTTC
>TRBV5-8|TRBJ2-5|.|.
CASSLSQETQYF
TGTGCCAGCAGCCTAAGTCAAGAGACCCAGTACTTC